The clone carrying this T cell receptor (beta chain) was seen repeatedly, ten times or more. Its antigen is still unknown. Unique molecular identifiers featured in how the TCRbeta library was prepared. A single record per CDR3 protein comes from TCRdb applying MiXCR to the PCR reads. Of some 200,000 distinct CDR3 sequences listed, around 7.7% are singletons. The sample originates from a study of T-cell reconstitution after alpha-beta-depleted transplantation in children. Study-wide results and caveats: One year post-transplant, T-cell counts and diversity were largely derived from T cells produced anew.

The CDR3 consists of 14 residues. Germline CDR1 and CDR2: ENHRY and SYGVKD. V lost 2 bases, J lost 10 bases, and 15 bases lay in between. Sequences were derived from PBMCs, mostly from graft donor cells, sampled 360 days after TCRalphabeta/CD19-depleted stem cell transplant. The V and J genes are TRBV10-3 and TRBJ2-1, with D perhaps TRBD1 (6 bases). The sequence derives from a male patient between 2 and 10 years old who had a stem cell transplant for acute myeloid leukemia, so the T cells may come from the graft donor. DNA of the CDR3: TGTGCCATCAGTGAGCGTCCAACGACAGGAGAGCAGTTCTTC. It encodes CAISERPTTGEQFF.